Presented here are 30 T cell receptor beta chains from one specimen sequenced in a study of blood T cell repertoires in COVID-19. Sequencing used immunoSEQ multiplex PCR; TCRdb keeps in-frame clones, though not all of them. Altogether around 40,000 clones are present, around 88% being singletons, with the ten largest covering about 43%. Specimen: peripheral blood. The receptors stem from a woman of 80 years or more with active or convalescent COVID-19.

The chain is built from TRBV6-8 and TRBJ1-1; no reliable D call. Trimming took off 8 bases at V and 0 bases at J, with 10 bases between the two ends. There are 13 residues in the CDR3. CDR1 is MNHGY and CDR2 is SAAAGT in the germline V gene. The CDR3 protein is CASEPGMNTEAFF. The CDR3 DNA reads TGTGCCAGCGAGCCGGGGATGAACACTGAAGCTTTCTTT.

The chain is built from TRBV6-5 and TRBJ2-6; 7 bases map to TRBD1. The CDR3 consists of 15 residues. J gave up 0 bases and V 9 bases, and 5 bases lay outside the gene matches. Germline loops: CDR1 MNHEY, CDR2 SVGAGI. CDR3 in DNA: TGTGCCAGTAGGACAGGCCACTCTGGGGCCAACGTCCTGACTTTC. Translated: CASRTGHSGANVLTF.

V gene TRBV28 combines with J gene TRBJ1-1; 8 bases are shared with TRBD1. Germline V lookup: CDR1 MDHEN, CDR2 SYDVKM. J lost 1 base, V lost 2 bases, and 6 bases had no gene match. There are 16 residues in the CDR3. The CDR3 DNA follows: TGTGCCAGCAGTTTACTGTCAGGGACAGGGAACACTGAAGCTTTCTTT. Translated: CASSLLSGTGNTEAFF. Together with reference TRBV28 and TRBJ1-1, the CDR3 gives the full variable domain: DVKVTQSSRYLVKRTGEKVFLECVQDMDHENMFWYRQDPGLGLRLIYFSYDVKMKEKGDIPEGYSVSREKKERFSLILESASTNQTSMYLCASSLLSGTGNTEAFFGQGTRLTVV.

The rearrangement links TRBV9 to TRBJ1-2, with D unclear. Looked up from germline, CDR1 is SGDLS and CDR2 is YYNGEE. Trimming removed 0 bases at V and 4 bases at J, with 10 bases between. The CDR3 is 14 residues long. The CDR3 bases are TGTGCCAGCAGCGTAGTAAACGGAGGCTATGGCTACACCTTC. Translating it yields CASSVVNGGYGYTF.

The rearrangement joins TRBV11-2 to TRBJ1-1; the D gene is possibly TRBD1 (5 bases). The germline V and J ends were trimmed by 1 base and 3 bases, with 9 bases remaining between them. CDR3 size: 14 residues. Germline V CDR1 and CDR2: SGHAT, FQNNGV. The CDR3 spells CASSLGQGYTEAFF. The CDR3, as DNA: TGTGCCAGCAGCTTAGGTCAGGGTTACACTGAAGCTTTCTTT.

The CDR3 nucleotides are TGTGCCAGTAGTATAGGACAGGGAGAAAATCAGCCCCAGCATTTT. Protein sequence: CASSIGQGENQPQHF. The V and J genes are TRBV19 and TRBJ1-5; TRBD1 matches at 7 bases. The CDR3 is 15 amino acids. CDR1 and CDR2 from the germline V gene are LNHDA and SQIVND (reference sequence). V was pared by 1 base and J by 4 bases, with 4 bases of the junction left unmatched.

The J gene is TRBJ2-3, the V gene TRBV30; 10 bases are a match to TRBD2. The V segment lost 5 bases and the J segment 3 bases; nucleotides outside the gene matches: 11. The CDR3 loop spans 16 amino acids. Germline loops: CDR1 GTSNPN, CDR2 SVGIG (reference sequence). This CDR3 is CAWALAGAVGTDTQYF. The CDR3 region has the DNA TGTGCCTGGGCTCTAGCGGGAGCAGTTGGGACAGATACGCAGTATTTT.

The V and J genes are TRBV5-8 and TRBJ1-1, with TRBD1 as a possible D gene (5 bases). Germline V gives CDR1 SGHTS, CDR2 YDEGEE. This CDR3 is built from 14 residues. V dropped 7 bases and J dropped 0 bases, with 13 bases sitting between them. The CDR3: CASPGGGLNTEAFF. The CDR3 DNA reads TGTGCCAGCCCAGGTGGGGGGTTGAACACTGAAGCTTTCTTT.

CDR3 sequence reads: CASKKDSANYGYTF. The CDR3 region has the DNA TGCGCCAGCAAAAAGGACAGCGCTAACTATGGCTACACCTTC. The rearrangement joins TRBV5-1 to TRBJ1-2, with D possibly TRBD1 on 6 matching bases. Germline loops: CDR1 SGHRS, CDR2 YFSETQ. The V end lost 6 bases, the J end lost 0 bases, and 12 bases lay between the germline ends. This CDR3 is built from 14 residues.

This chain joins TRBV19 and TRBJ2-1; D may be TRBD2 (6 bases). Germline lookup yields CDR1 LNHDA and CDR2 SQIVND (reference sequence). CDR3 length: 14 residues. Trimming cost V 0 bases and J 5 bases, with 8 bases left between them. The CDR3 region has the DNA TGTGCCAGTAGTATAGAGAGGACTAACAATGAGCAGTTCTTC. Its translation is CASSIERTNNEQFF.

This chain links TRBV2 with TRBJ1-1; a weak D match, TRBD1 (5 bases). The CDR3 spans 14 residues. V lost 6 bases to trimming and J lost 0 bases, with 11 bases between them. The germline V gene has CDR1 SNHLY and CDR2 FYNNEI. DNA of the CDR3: TGTGCCAGCAGCAGGACGACAGTGAACACTGAAGCTTTCTTT. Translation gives CASSRTTVNTEAFF.

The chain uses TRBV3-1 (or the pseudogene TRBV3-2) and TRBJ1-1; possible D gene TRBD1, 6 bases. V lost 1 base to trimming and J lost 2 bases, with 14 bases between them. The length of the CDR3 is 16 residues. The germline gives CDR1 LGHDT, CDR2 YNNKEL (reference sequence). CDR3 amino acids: CASSQVGGRGNTEAFF. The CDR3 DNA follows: TGTGCCAGCAGCCAAGTGGGGGGGCGAGGAAACACTGAAGCTTTCTTT.

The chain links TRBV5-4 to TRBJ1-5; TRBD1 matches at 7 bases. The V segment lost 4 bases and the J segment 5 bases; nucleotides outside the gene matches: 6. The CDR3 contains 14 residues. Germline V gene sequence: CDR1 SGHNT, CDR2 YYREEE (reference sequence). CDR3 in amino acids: CASSPGGGDQPQHF. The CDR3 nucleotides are TGTGCCAGCAGCCCAGGAGGGGGCGATCAGCCCCAGCATTTT.

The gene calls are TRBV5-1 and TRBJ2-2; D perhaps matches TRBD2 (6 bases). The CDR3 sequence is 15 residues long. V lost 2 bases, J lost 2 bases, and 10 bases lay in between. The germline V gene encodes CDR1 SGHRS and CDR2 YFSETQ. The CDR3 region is CASSFGGGNTGELFF. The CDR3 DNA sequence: TGCGCCAGCAGCTTCGGGGGAGGAAACACCGGGGAGCTGTTTTTT.

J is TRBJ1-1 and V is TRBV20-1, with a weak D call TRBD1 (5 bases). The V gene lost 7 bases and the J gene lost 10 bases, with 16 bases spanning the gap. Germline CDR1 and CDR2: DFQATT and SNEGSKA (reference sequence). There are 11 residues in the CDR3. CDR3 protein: CSVKGRRGAFF. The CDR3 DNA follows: TGCAGTGTTAAGGGTCGGAGGGGAGCTTTCTTT.

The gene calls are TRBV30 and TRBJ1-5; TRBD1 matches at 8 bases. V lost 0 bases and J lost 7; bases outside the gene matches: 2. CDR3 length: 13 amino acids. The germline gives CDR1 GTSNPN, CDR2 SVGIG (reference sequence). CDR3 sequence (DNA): TGTGCCTGGAGTGTAAGGGACAGGCAGCCCCAGCATTTT. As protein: CAWSVRDRQPQHF.

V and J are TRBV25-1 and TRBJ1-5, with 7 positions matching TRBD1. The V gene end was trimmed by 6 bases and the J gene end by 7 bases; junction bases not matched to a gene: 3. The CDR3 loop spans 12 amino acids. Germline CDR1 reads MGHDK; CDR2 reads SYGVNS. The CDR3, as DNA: TGTGCCAGCAGGGAGGGACAGCAGCCCCAGCATTTT. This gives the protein CASREGQQPQHF. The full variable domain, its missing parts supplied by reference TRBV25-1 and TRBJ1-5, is EADIYQTPRYLVIGTGKKITLECSQTMGHDKMYWYQQDPGMELHLIHYSYGVNSTEKGDLSSESTVSRIRTEHFPLTLESARPSHTSQYLCASREGQQPQHFGDGTRLSIL.

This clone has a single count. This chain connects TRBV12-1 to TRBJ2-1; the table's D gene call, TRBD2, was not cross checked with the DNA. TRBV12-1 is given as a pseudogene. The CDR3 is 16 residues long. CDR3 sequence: CASSINSGRHGNEQFF. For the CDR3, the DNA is TGTGCCAGCAGCATTAATAGCGGGAGACATGGGAATGAGCAGTTCTTC.

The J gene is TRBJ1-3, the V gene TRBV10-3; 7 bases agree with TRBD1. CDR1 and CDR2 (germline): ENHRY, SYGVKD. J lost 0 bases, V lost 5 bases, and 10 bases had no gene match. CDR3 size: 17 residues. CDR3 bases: TGTGCCATCAGTTCTTCAAAACAGGGGAACTCTGGAAACACCATATATTTT. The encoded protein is CAISSSKQGNSGNTIYF.

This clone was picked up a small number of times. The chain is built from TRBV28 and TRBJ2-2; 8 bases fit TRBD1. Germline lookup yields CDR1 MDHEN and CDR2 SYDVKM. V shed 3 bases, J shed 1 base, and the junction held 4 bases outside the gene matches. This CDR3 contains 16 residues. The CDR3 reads CASSLQGAGNTGELFF. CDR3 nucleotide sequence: TGTGCCAGCAGTTTGCAGGGGGCGGGGAACACCGGGGAGCTGTTTTTT.

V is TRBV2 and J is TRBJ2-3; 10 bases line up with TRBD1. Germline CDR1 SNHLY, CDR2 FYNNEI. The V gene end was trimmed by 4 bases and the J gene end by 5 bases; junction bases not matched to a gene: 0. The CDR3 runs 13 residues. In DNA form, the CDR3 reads TGTGCCAGCAGTGGGACAGGGGGAGATACGCAGTATTTT. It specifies CASSGTGGDTQYF.

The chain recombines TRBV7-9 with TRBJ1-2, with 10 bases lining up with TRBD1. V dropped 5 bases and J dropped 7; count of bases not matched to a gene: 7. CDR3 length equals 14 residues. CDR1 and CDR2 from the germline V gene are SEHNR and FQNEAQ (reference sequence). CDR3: CASSVLGQGPGYTF. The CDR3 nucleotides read TGTGCCAGCAGCGTGTTGGGACAGGGGCCTGGCTACACCTTC. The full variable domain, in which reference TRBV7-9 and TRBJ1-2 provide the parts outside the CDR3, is DTGVSQNPRHKITKRGQNVTFRCDPISEHNRLYWYRQTLGQGPEFLTYFQNEAQLEKSRLLSDRFSAERPKGSFSTLEIQRTEQGDSAMYLCASSVLGQGPGYTFGSGTRLTVV.

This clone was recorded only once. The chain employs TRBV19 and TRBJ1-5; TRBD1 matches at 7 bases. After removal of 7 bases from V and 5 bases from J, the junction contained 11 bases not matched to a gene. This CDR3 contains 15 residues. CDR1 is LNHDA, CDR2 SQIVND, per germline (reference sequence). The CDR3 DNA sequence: TGTGCCAGTACCGTATTCGGGACAGAAGATCAGCCCCAGCATTTT. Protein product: CASTVFGTEDQPQHF.

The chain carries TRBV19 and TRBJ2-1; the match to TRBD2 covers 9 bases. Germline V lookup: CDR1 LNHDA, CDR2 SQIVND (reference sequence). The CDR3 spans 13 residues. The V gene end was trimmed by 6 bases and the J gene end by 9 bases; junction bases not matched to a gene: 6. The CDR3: CASRGLAAFEQFF. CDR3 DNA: TGTGCCAGTAGGGGACTAGCCGCTTTTGAGCAGTTCTTC.

CDR3 DNA: TGTGCCAGCAAGGAGGGCTCTGGGGCCAACGTCCTGACTTTC. This translates into CASKEGSGANVLTF. The genes are TRBV6-5 and TRBJ2-6; possible D gene TRBD2, 6 bases. The ends were cut back, 7 bases at V and 0 bases at J, with 7 bases in the middle. Germline V gene data show CDR1 as MNHEY and CDR2 as SVGAGI. The CDR3 has 14 residues.

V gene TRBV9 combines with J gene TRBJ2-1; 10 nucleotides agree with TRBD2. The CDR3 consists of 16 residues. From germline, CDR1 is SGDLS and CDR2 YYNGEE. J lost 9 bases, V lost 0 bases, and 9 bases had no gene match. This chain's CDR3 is CASSVALASGSREQFF. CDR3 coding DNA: TGTGCCAGCAGCGTAGCTTTGGCTAGCGGGAGCCGTGAGCAGTTCTTC.

CDR3 DNA: TGTGCCACCTTGGAGGGAACCAATTCACCCCTCCACTTT. The encoded protein is CATLEGTNSPLHF. The chain combines TRBV6-5 with TRBJ1-6; D unclear. V lost 10 bases and J 7 bases, leaving 14 bases between the germline ends. There are 13 residues in the CDR3. CDR1 is MNHEY and CDR2 is SVGAGI in the germline V gene.

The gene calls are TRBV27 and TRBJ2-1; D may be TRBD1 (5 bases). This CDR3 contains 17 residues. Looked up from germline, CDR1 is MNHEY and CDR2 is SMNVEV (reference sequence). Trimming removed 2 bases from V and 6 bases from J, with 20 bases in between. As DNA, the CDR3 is TGTGCCAGCAGTTTAGGGGCAGGACCTCGGATTGGCAATGAGCAGTTCTTC. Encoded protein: CASSLGAGPRIGNEQFF.

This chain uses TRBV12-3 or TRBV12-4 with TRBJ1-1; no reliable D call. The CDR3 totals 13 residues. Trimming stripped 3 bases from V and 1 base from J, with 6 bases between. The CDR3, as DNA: TGTGCCAGCAGTTTGGAGGGGAACACTGAAGCTTTCTTT. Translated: CASSLEGNTEAFF.

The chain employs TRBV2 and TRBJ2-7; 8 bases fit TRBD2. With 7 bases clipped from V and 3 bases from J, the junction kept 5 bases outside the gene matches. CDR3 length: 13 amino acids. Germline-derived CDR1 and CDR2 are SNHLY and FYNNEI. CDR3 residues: CASKGLASYEQYF. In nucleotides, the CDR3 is TGTGCCAGCAAAGGACTAGCAAGCTACGAGCAGTACTTC.